This T cell receptor (beta chain) is from a study of T cells in Graves' hyperthyroidism and ophthalmopathy. Notes on the study in general: The model's output predicted ophthalmopathy at a median of around 6.9 months prior to onset. Blood shared most expanded thyroid clonotypes above 0.001. By a 13 V-J model, ophthalmopathy was set apart from stable hyperthyroidism.

About this clonotype itself: Its antigen is unidentified.

The CDR3 regions of TCR beta were amplified from RNA transcripts. Researchers ran a first-round RT-PCR on the TCR CDR3 using the HTBI primer set. MiXCR was run by TCRdb on the multiplex PCR reads, yielding one entry per CDR3 protein. There are around 250,000 distinct CDR3 sequences in the sample; approximately 14% occur only once, and about an eighth lies in the top ten. PBMCs stemmed from about 9.5 ml fresh peripheral blood. The V and J ends lost 1 base and 6 bases respectively, with 13 bases between them. Germline V gives CDR1 SGHVS, CDR2 FQNEAQ. CDR3 size: 15 residues. This chain connects TRBV7-8 to TRBJ1-5, with D perhaps matching TRBD1 (5 bases). The specimen sequenced was blood. This TCR was recovered from a woman aged 35 to 49 with Graves' hyperthyroidism that later progressed to Graves' ophthalmopathy. In DNA form, the CDR3 reads TGTGCCAGCAGCTTAGTACAGGCGGCGGGTCAGCCCCAGCATTTT. It encodes CASSLVQAAGQPQHF.